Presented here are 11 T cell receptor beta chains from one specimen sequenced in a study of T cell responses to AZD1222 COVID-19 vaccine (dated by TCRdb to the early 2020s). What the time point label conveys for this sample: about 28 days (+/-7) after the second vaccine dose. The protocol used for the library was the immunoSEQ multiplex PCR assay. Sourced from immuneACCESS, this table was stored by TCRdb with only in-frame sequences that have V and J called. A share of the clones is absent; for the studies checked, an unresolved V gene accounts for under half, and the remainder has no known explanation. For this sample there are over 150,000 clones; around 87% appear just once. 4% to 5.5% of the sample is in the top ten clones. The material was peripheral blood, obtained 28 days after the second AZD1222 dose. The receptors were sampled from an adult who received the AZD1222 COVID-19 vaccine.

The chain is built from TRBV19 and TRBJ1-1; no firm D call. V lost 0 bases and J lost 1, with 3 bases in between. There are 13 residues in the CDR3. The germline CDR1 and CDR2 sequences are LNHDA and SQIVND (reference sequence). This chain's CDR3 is CASSIEPNTEAFF. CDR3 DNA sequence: TGTGCCAGTAGTATAGAGCCGAACACTGAAGCTTTCTTT.

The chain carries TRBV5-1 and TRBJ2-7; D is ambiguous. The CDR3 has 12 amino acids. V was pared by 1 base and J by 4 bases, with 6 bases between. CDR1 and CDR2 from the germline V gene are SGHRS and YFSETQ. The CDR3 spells CASSLKGYEQYF. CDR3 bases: TGCGCCAGCAGCTTGAAGGGTTACGAGCAGTACTTC. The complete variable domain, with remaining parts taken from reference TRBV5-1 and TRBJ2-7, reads KAGVTQTPRYLIKTRGQQVTLSCSPISGHRSVSWYQQTPGQGLQFLFEYFSETQRNKGNFPGRFSGRQFSNSRSEMNVSTLELGDSALYLCASSLKGYEQYFGPGTRLTVT.

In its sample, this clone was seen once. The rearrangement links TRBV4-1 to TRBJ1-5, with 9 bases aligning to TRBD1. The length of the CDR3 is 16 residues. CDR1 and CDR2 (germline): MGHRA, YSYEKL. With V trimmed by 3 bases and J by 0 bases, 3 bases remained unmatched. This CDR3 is CASSHSQGASNQPQHF. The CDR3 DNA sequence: TGCGCCAGCAGCCATTCACAGGGGGCTAGCAATCAGCCCCAGCATTTT.

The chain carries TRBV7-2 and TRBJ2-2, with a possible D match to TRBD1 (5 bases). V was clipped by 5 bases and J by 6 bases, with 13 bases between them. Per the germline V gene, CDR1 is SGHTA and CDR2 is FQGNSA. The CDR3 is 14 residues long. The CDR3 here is CASSPRETAGELFF. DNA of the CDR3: TGTGCCAGCAGCCCCAGGGAAACGGCCGGGGAGCTGTTTTTT.

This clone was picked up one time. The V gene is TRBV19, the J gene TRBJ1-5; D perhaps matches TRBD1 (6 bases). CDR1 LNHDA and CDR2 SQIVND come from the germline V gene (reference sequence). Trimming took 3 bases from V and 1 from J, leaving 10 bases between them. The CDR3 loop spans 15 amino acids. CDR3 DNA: TGTGCCAGTAGTATTAGGACAGCAAGCAATCAGCCCCAGCATTTT. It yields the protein CASSIRTASNQPQHF. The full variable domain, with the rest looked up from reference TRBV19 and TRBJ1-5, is DGGITQSPKYLFRKEGQNVTLSCEQNLNHDAMYWYRQDPGQGLRLIYYSQIVNDFQKGDIAEGYSVSREKKESFPLTVTSAQKNPTAFYLCASSIRTASNQPQHFGDGTRLSIL.

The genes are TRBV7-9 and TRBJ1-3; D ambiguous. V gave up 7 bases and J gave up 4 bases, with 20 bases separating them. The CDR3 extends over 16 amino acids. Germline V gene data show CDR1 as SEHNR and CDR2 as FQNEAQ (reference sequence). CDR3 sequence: CASTQTPPSGGNTIYF. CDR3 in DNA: TGTGCCAGCACCCAAACTCCACCCAGCGGGGGAAACACCATATATTTT.

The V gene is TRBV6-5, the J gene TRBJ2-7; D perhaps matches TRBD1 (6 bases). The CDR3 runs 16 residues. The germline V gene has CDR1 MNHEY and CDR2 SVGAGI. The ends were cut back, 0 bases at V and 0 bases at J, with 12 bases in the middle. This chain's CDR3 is CASSYSVDRSSYEQYF. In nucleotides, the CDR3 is TGTGCCAGCAGTTACTCGGTAGACAGGAGCTCCTACGAGCAGTACTTC.

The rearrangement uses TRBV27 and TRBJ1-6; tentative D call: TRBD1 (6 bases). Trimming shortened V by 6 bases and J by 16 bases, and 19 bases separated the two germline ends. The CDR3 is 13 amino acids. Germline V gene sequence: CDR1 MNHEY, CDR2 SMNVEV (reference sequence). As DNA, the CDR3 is TGTGCCAGCAGCACAACATGGGGGCTGCCTCTCCACTTT. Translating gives CASSTTWGLPLHF.

This CDR3 is CSVEALWGAEAFF. CDR3 in DNA: TGCAGCGTTGAAGCTTTGTGGGGGGCTGAAGCTTTCTTT. The V call is TRBV29-1, the J call TRBJ1-1, with D maybe TRBD1 (5 bases). V lost 1 base and J lost 6, with 12 bases in between. The CDR3 consists of 13 residues. Per the germline V gene, CDR1 is SQVTM and CDR2 is ANQGSEA.

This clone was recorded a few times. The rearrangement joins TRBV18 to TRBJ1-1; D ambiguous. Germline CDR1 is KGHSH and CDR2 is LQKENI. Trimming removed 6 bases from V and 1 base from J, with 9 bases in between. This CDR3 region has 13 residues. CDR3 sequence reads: CASSQDSNTEAFF. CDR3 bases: TGTGCCAGCTCGCAAGACTCGAACACTGAAGCTTTCTTT.

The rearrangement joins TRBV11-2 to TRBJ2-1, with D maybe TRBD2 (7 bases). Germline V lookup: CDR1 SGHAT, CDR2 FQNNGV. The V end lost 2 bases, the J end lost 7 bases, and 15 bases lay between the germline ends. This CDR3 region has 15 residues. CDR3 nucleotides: TGTGCCAGCAGCTTATCTGGGGGGGGGCTTAATGAGCAGTTCTTC. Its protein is CASSLSGGGLNEQFF.